Below are 31 T cell receptor beta chains sequenced from a single sample in a study of blood T cell repertoires in COVID-19. The repertoire was sequenced with immunoSEQ multiplex PCR; TCRdb's copy has only in-frame clones and lacks some. The data show some 320,000 clones, 85% to 95% seen once. Sequencing was carried out using PBMCs or T cells enriched from blood (not recorded which). The receptors were gathered from a woman in her twenties or thirties who had been exposed to COVID-19.

This clone was found a few times. CDR3 amino acids: CASSGQLNTEAFF. CDR3 bases: TGTGCCAGTTCCGGACAGCTGAACACTGAAGCTTTCTTT. The gene calls are TRBV11-3 and TRBJ1-1, with D possibly being TRBD1 (6 bases). The CDR3 has 13 amino acids. Germline V CDR1 and CDR2: SGHNT, YENEEA. V lost 9 bases to trimming and J lost 0 bases, with 11 bases between them.

The chain has TRBV5-1 and TRBJ2-7; perhaps TRBD1 as D (5 bases). Germline lookup yields CDR1 SGHRS and CDR2 YFSETQ. CDR3 length equals 14 residues. V lost 2 bases and J lost 4, with 13 bases in between. The CDR3 coding sequence is TGCGCCAGCAGCTTTGGGGCCTCACATTACGAGCAGTACTTC. Amino acids: CASSFGASHYEQYF.

This chain joins TRBV7-6 and TRBJ1-1; weak D call: TRBD1 (5 bases). The CDR3 runs 14 residues. From germline, CDR1 is SGHVS and CDR2 FNYEAQ. Trimming cost V 5 bases and J 5 bases, with 15 bases left between them. This CDR3 is CASSVAGGGTEAFF. CDR3 in DNA: TGTGCCAGCAGCGTGGCGGGGGGTGGGACTGAAGCTTTCTTT. Filled out from reference TRBV7-6 and TRBJ1-1, the complete variable domain reads GAGVSQSPRYKVTKRGQDVALRCDPISGHVSLYWYRQALGQGPEFLTYFNYEAQQDKSGLPNDRFSAERPEGSISTLTIQRTEQRDSAMYRCASSVAGGGTEAFFGQGTRLTVV.

J is TRBJ1-2 and V is TRBV9, with a tentative D call TRBD1 (5 bases). The V end lost 0 bases, the J end lost 5 bases, and 11 bases lay between the germline ends. The germline gives CDR1 SGDLS, CDR2 YYNGEE. The CDR3 length is 14 residues. The CDR3 spells CASSVADRVYGYTF. The CDR3 coding sequence is TGTGCCAGCAGCGTAGCCGACAGAGTATATGGCTACACCTTC.

This sequence joins TRBV18 and TRBJ2-3; no reliable D call. Between the trimmed V and J ends, which lost 0 bases and 4 bases, there was a span of 5 bases. The CDR3 totals 13 residues. Germline lookup yields CDR1 KGHSH and CDR2 LQKENI. The DNA for the CDR3 is TGTGCCAGCTCACCACCCTCGTCAGATACGCAGTATTTT. Residues: CASSPPSSDTQYF. Full variable domain (rest looked up from reference TRBV18 and TRBJ2-3): NAGVMQNPRHLVRRRGQEARLRCSPMKGHSHVYWYRQLPEEGLKFMVYLQKENIIDESGMPKERFSAEFPKEGPSILRIQQVVRGDSAAYFCASSPPSSDTQYFGPGTRLTVL.

The chain is built from TRBV4-3 and TRBJ1-6; D gene ambiguous. Germline assignment: CDR1 LGHNA and CDR2 YSLEER. V shed 1 base and J shed 9 bases, with 13 bases lying between them. The CDR3 has 15 residues. The CDR3 DNA follows: TGCGCCAGCAGCCAAGGACATATAGGAGGTTCACCCCTCCACTTT. Amino acids: CASSQGHIGGSPLHF.

The J gene is TRBJ2-7, the V gene TRBV7-9; D perhaps matches TRBD1 (5 bases). V was clipped by 0 bases and J by 7 bases, with 10 bases between them. Per germline, CDR1 SEHNR and CDR2 FQNEAQ (reference sequence). There are 13 residues in the CDR3. Here the CDR3 DNA reads TGTGCCAGCAGCTTAGCCAGGGTGGGTGAGCAGTACTTC. It is translated as CASSLARVGEQYF.

The chain links TRBV6-6 to TRBJ1-5; perhaps TRBD1 as D (6 bases). V was shortened by 7 bases and J by 3 bases, with 16 bases between the two germline ends. The CDR3 has 15 residues. Germline CDR1 and CDR2: MNHNY and SVGAGI (reference sequence). CDR3 nucleotides: TGTGCCAGCATCGAGGGGGGGGCCTACAATCAGCCCCAGCATTTT. This encodes CASIEGGAYNQPQHF.

The V call is TRBV19, the J call TRBJ1-5; the match to TRBD1 covers 9 bases. Trimming removed 6 bases from V and 0 bases from J; junction bases left unmatched: 0. The CDR3 has 14 amino acids. In germline, CDR1 is LNHDA, CDR2 SQIVND (reference sequence). CDR3 nucleotide sequence: TGTGCCAGTAGGGGACAGGGTAGCAATCAGCCCCAGCATTTT. It is translated as CASRGQGSNQPQHF.

The gene calls are TRBV7-9 and TRBJ2-7; D may be TRBD1 (5 bases). V was trimmed by 5 bases and J by 2 bases, leaving 19 bases between them. There are 16 residues in the CDR3. The germline V gene has CDR1 SEHNR and CDR2 FQNEAQ (reference sequence). As DNA, the CDR3 is TGTGCCAGCAGCCGTGCCACAGGAGCACTCACCTACGAGCAGTACTTC. Protein: CASSRATGALTYEQYF.

Only one count was recorded for this clone. In nucleotides, the CDR3 is TGTGCCAGCAGGCCCCCGGGACTTCGCACGTCGACCCAGTACTTC. Amino acids: CASRPPGLRTSTQYF. The chain couples TRBV7-2 to TRBJ2-5, with TRBD2 as a possible D gene (6 bases). The V gene's germline CDR1 is SGHTA and CDR2 FQGNSA. V lost 6 bases to trimming and J lost 7 bases, with 21 bases between them. The CDR3 is made up of 15 amino acids.

This chain connects TRBV5-1 to TRBJ2-3, with TRBD2 identical over 9 bases. The CDR3 sequence is 17 residues long. J lost 1 base, V lost 0 bases, and 6 bases had no gene match. Germline values: CDR1 SGHRS, CDR2 YFSETQ. CDR3 DNA sequence: TGCGCCAGCAGCTTGGCACCTAGCGGGGTTGGCACAGATACGCAGTATTTT. Translated: CASSLAPSGVGTDTQYF.

This clone was seen just once. CDR3 coding DNA: TGCGCCAGCAGCCGCAGGGGATCCGTAGACACTGAAGCTTTCTTT. Amino acid sequence: CASSRRGSVDTEAFF. The chain uses TRBV4-1 and TRBJ1-1, with D possibly matching TRBD1 (6 bases). Germline-derived CDR1 and CDR2 are MGHRA and YSYEKL. Trimming took off 4 bases at V and 3 bases at J, with 15 bases between the two ends. The CDR3 spans 15 residues.

J is TRBJ1-1 and V is TRBV18; no firm D call. The CDR3 has 14 residues. The V gene's germline CDR1 is KGHSH and CDR2 LQKENI. The germline V and J ends were trimmed by 7 bases and 0 bases, with 12 bases remaining between them. CDR3 coding DNA: TGTGCCAGCTTTCCTTATAACTTGAACACTGAAGCTTTCTTT. Its translation is CASFPYNLNTEAFF.

The rearrangement joins TRBV4-3 to TRBJ2-5, with 7 bases aligning to TRBD2. V was clipped by 5 bases and J by 4 bases; unmatched bases: 7. Germline CDR1 and CDR2: LGHNA and YSLEER. CDR3 length: 14 residues. CDR3 protein: CASSSGRWGETQYF. The DNA of the CDR3 is TGCGCCAGCAGCTCCGGGAGGTGGGGAGAGACCCAGTACTTC.

The chain is built from TRBV13 and TRBJ2-7; weak D call: TRBD2 (5 bases). The CDR3 sequence is 14 residues long. Germline V lookup: CDR1 PRHDT, CDR2 FYEKMQ (reference sequence). V was shortened by 7 bases and J by 4 bases, with 17 bases between the two germline ends. The CDR3 bases are TGTGCCAGCACCCACGAGGGTGGGCAGTACGAGCAGTACTTC. It codes for CASTHEGGQYEQYF.

The V gene is TRBV7-2, the J gene TRBJ2-5; 11 positions agree with TRBD2. Per the germline V gene, CDR1 is SGHTA and CDR2 is FQGNSA. Trimming cost V 3 bases and J 2 bases; bases outside gene matches: 5. The CDR3 totals 16 residues. Here the CDR3 reads CASSFRLAGSQETQYF. The CDR3 DNA follows: TGTGCCAGCAGCTTTCGACTAGCGGGGAGTCAAGAGACCCAGTACTTC.

The sample holds a few counts of this clone. The chain couples TRBV27 to TRBJ2-7, with 9 bases fitting TRBD2. Losses at the gene ends were 8 bases for V and 3 bases for J; bases not matched to a gene: 11. The CDR3 runs 15 residues. Germline CDR1 reads MNHEY; CDR2 reads SMNVEV (reference sequence). This chain's CDR3 is CASRFRRGGLYEQYF. DNA for the CDR3: TGTGCCAGCCGGTTCAGGCGGGGGGGCCTCTACGAGCAGTACTTC.

This clone was observed a few times. This chain uses TRBV7-8 with TRBJ2-7; D gene uncertain. This CDR3 has 13 residues. CDR1 is SGHVS, CDR2 FQNEAQ, per germline. Trimming removed 5 bases at V and 6 bases at J, with 14 bases between. CDR3 protein: CASSHSPVGEQYF. The CDR3 DNA sequence: TGTGCCAGCAGCCATTCGCCCGTCGGCGAGCAGTACTTC.

This chain joins TRBV7-2 and TRBJ2-3; possibly TRBD2 for D (5 bases). From germline, CDR1 is SGHTA and CDR2 FQGNSA. This CDR3 comprises 14 residues. Trimming took off 3 bases at V and 4 bases at J, with 11 bases between the two ends. This chain's CDR3 is CASSLTSGPDTQYF. In nucleotides, the CDR3 is TGTGCCAGCAGCTTGACAAGCGGACCAGATACGCAGTATTTT.

V gene TRBV3-1 (or the pseudogene TRBV3-2) combines with J gene TRBJ2-3, with a possible D match to TRBD2 (6 bases). The V end lost 4 bases, the J end lost 3 bases, and 14 bases lay between the germline ends. CDR3 length equals 15 residues. In germline, CDR1 is LGHDT, CDR2 YNNKEL (reference sequence). CDR3: CASSLGIAVTDTQYF. The CDR3 DNA reads as TGTGCCAGCAGCCTCGGGATAGCGGTGACAGATACGCAGTATTTT.

This clone was detected once. CDR3 sequence reads: CASSQGGAGGRETQYF. CDR3 DNA: TGTGCCAGCAGCCAAGGGGGTGCGGGGGGGCGAGAGACCCAGTACTTC. This chain links TRBV3-1 (or the pseudogene TRBV3-2) with TRBJ2-5; TRBD2 aligns across 9 bases. V was clipped by 1 base and J by 4 bases; unmatched bases: 7. The CDR3 sequence is 16 residues long. In germline, CDR1 is LGHDT, CDR2 YNNKEL (reference sequence).

The chain recombines TRBV15 with TRBJ2-3, with D possibly matching TRBD2 (5 bases). In germline, CDR1 is LNHNV, CDR2 YYDKDF (reference sequence). The germline V and J ends were trimmed by 8 bases and 0 bases, with 6 bases remaining between them. The CDR3 extends over 12 amino acids. CDR3: CATRGSTDTQYF. CDR3 bases: TGTGCCACCCGCGGGAGCACAGATACGCAGTATTTT.

The chain is built from TRBV5-1 and TRBJ2-3; D not resolved. The CDR3 totals 13 residues. Trimming pared 7 bases from V and 3 bases from J, leaving 12 bases between. Germline CDR1 is SGHRS and CDR2 is YFSETQ. The CDR3 DNA follows: TGCGCCAGCCGGTCGGGTGGTACAGATACGCAGTATTTT. Amino acid sequence: CASRSGGTDTQYF. The variable domain in full, completed from reference TRBV5-1 and TRBJ2-3, reads KAGVTQTPRYLIKTRGQQVTLSCSPISGHRSVSWYQQTPGQGLQFLFEYFSETQRNKGNFPGRFSGRQFSNSRSEMNVSTLELGDSALYLCASRSGGTDTQYFGPGTRLTVL.

This chain links TRBV5-4 with TRBJ1-2; D ambiguous. The germline V and J ends were trimmed by 4 bases and 4 bases, with 14 bases remaining between them. From germline, CDR1 is SGHNT and CDR2 YYREEE (reference sequence). CDR3 size: 14 residues. As DNA, the CDR3 is TGTGCCAGCAGCCGGGCGGGGTTGCGCTATGGCTACACCTTC. Amino acids: CASSRAGLRYGYTF.

Here the CDR3 reads CAISEAGPYGYTF. Here the CDR3 DNA reads TGTGCCATCAGTGAAGCAGGTCCCTATGGCTACACCTTC. The V call is TRBV10-3, the J call TRBJ1-2; no firm D call. Germline V gives CDR1 ENHRY, CDR2 SYGVKD. V lost 3 bases, J lost 4 bases, and 9 bases lay in between. There are 13 residues in the CDR3.

This chain connects TRBV3-1 (or the pseudogene TRBV3-2) to TRBJ2-7; TRBD2 might be the D (5 bases). Between the trimmed V and J ends, which lost 1 base and 2 bases, there was a span of 9 bases. Germline V gives CDR1 LGHDT, CDR2 YNNKEL (reference sequence). This CDR3 is 14 amino acids long. The chain's CDR3 is CASSQVTGAYEQYF. The CDR3 bases are TGTGCCAGCAGCCAAGTCACCGGGGCCTACGAGCAGTACTTC.

This chain connects TRBV9 to TRBJ1-1; weak D call: TRBD1 (6 bases). Germline lookup yields CDR1 SGDLS and CDR2 YYNGEE. The CDR3 has 13 residues. V was shortened by 4 bases and J by 3 bases, with 10 bases between the two germline ends. CDR3 bases: TGTGCCAGCAGCCCGAGACAGGACACTGAAGCTTTCTTT. Amino acid sequence: CASSPRQDTEAFF.

This chain uses TRBV21-1 with TRBJ1-2. TRBV21-1 is a documented pseudogene. The CDR3 is 10 amino acids. CDR3 region: CASSSYGYTF. CDR3 nucleotide sequence: TGTGCCAGCAGCTCGTATGGCTACACCTTC.

V usage is TRBV6-5 and J usage is TRBJ2-3; D might be TRBD1 (6 bases). Germline V lookup: CDR1 MNHEY, CDR2 SVGAGI. The length of the CDR3 is 13 residues. Trimming left V 6 bases short and J 3 bases short, with 10 bases between. DNA of the CDR3: TGTGCCAGCAGCCGGCAGGGGACAGATACGCAGTATTTT. Its translation: CASSRQGTDTQYF.

In its sample, this clone was seen a few times. The rearrangement links TRBV10-3 to TRBJ2-1, with D possibly being TRBD2 (5 bases). The CDR3 totals 14 residues. The germline V gene encodes CDR1 ENHRY and CDR2 SYGVKD. The V and J ends lost 11 bases and 7 bases respectively, with 21 bases between them. CDR3: CAVTRLATGNEQFF. DNA for the CDR3: TGTGCCGTCACCCGGCTAGCAACGGGGAATGAGCAGTTCTTC.